What follows is one T cell receptor (beta chain) and its context. The method was immunoSEQ multiplex PCR; TCRdb's version includes in-frame clones alone and lacks a portion of them. The sample lists around 24,000 clones; roughly nine tenths were seen once. This sample is drawn from a study of T cells in localized non-small cell lung cancer. The germline CDR1 and CDR2 sequences are SGHTS and YDEGEE. Trimming left V 4 bases short and J 0 bases short, with 15 bases between. CDR3 length: 16 amino acids. This sample comprised peripheral blood, obtained before any cancer treatment. The origin of this receptor is a male donor older than 55 with stage I squamous cell lung carcinoma. This sequence joins TRBV5-8 and TRBJ2-3, with D possibly TRBD1 on 5 matching bases. The CDR3 is CASSPPDRASTDTQYF. The CDR3 DNA reads TGTGCCAGCAGCCCCCCTGACAGAGCTAGCACAGATACGCAGTATTTT.